Listed below are T cell receptor beta chains from one sample, sequenced in a study of T cell changes during pregnancy in multiple sclerosis. Measured with immunoSEQ multiplex PCR; TCRdb has only the in-frame clones, and not every one. In the table there are 60,000 to 85,000 clones, approximately 91% of which are singletons. The sequencing used peripheral blood, collected in the second trimester of pregnancy. The receptors shown here come from a female donor with multiple sclerosis, enrolled in a pregnancy study. CDR3s include the opening cysteine and the closing phenylalanine or tryptophan. The D gene is left open where the match is weak. A clone size is listed for some rows: how often the clone was seen (once, few, many), or a class if it is expanded.

v_call: TRBV29-1; d_call: .; clone_size: .; j_call: TRBJ2-5; cdr3_nt: TGCAGCGTTCAACCGGCGGGTGAGACCCAGTACTTC; cdr3_aa: CSVQPAGETQYF
v_call: TRBV9; d_call: TRBD2; clone_size: .; j_call: TRBJ2-1; cdr3_nt: TGTGCCAGCAGCATCCGCGGGGGGGCGGGGAATGAGCAGTTCTTC; cdr3_aa: CASSIRGGAGNEQFF
v_call: TRBV6-5; d_call: TRBD1; clone_size: .; j_call: TRBJ1-5; cdr3_nt: TGTGCCAGCAGTTACTCCCCACAGGGGCATCAGCCCCAGCATTTT; cdr3_aa: CASSYSPQGHQPQHF
v_call: TRBV7-2; d_call: TRBD2; clone_size: .; j_call: TRBJ2-2; cdr3_nt: TGTGCCAGCAGCTTACCGGGACTAGCGGGATCCGGGGAGCTGTTTTTT; cdr3_aa: CASSLPGLAGSGELFF
v_call: TRBV20-1; d_call: .; clone_size: .; j_call: TRBJ1-4; cdr3_nt: TGCAGTGCTCGTCTAATCCAGGGGACCATCTTT; cdr3_aa: CSARLIQGTIF
v_call: TRBV6-1; d_call: .; clone_size: .; j_call: TRBJ1-5; cdr3_nt: TGTGCCACCGACAGTAACAATCAGCCCCAGCATTTT; cdr3_aa: CATDSNNQPQHF
v_call: TRBV6-5; d_call: .; clone_size: .; j_call: TRBJ1-5; cdr3_nt: TGTGCCAGCAGTTACTCTGGGGCTGGCAATCAGCCCCAGCATTTT; cdr3_aa: CASSYSGAGNQPQHF
v_call: TRBV18; d_call: .; clone_size: few; j_call: TRBJ1-1; cdr3_nt: TGTGCCAGCTCCTCGAGGGAGAACACTGAAGCTTTCTTT; cdr3_aa: CASSSRENTEAFF
v_call: TRBV12-5; d_call: .; clone_size: .; j_call: TRBJ2-3; cdr3_nt: TGTGCTAGTGGTTTCCTCACAGGGTGGGGCACAGATACGCAGTATTTT; cdr3_aa: CASGFLTGWGTDTQYF
v_call: TRBV9; d_call: .; clone_size: .; j_call: TRBJ1-2; cdr3_nt: TGTGCCAGCAGCGCAGGGGTGGACTATGGCTACACCTTC; cdr3_aa: CASSAGVDYGYTF
v_call: TRBV4-1; d_call: .; clone_size: .; j_call: TRBJ2-5; cdr3_nt: TGCGCCAGCAGCCGCGGGATCGCGGGCGGGGAGACCCAGTACTTC; cdr3_aa: CASSRGIAGGETQYF
v_call: TRBV4-1; d_call: .; clone_size: .; j_call: TRBJ1-5; cdr3_nt: TGCGCCAGCAGCCAAGATCCCCTCGGGAGCGGCAATCAGCCCCAGCATTTT; cdr3_aa: CASSQDPLGSGNQPQHF
v_call: TRBV2; d_call: TRBD1; clone_size: .; j_call: TRBJ2-7; cdr3_nt: TGTGCCAGCAGTGAACCGGACAGGGCCAACGAGCAGTACTTC; cdr3_aa: CASSEPDRANEQYF
v_call: TRBV9; d_call: TRBD2; clone_size: .; j_call: TRBJ2-2; cdr3_nt: TGTGCCAGCAGCGCCCTTCGGACTAGCCAGCCGGAGCTGTTTTTT; cdr3_aa: CASSALRTSQPELFF
v_call: TRBV6-5; d_call: .; clone_size: .; j_call: TRBJ2-7; cdr3_nt: TGTGCCAGCAGTTACTCCCAGGGCTGGACCTACGAGCAGTACTTC; cdr3_aa: CASSYSQGWTYEQYF
v_call: TRBV9; d_call: .; clone_size: .; j_call: TRBJ2-2; cdr3_nt: TGTGCCAGCAGCTCCCTATGGGACTCCACCGGGGAGCTGTTTTTT; cdr3_aa: CASSSLWDSTGELFF
v_call: TRBV19; d_call: .; clone_size: .; j_call: TRBJ2-1; cdr3_nt: TGTGCCAGTAGTATTCGGTATGAGCAGTTCTTC; cdr3_aa: CASSIRYEQFF
v_call: TRBV29-1; d_call: TRBD1; clone_size: .; j_call: TRBJ1-2; cdr3_nt: TGCAGCGCAAAGGCGACAGGGACCTATGGCTACACCTTC; cdr3_aa: CSAKATGTYGYTF
v_call: TRBV2; d_call: TRBD1; clone_size: .; j_call: TRBJ1-6; cdr3_nt: TGTGCCAGCAGCGCACAGGGGTCGTATTCACCCCTCCACTTT; cdr3_aa: CASSAQGSYSPLHF
v_call: TRBV2; d_call: .; clone_size: .; j_call: TRBJ1-2; cdr3_nt: TGTGCCAGCGCACTCACTACCAACTATGGCTACACCTTC; cdr3_aa: CASALTTNYGYTF
v_call: TRBV5-1; d_call: .; clone_size: once; j_call: TRBJ2-7; cdr3_nt: TGCGCCAGCAGCTCATTACCCGGGACTTTCTACGAGCAGTACTTC; cdr3_aa: CASSSLPGTFYEQYF
v_call: TRBV4-2; d_call: .; clone_size: .; j_call: TRBJ2-2; cdr3_nt: TGTGCCAGCAGCCAAAGTGAAGAAGGAGGCGGGGAGCTGTTTTTT; cdr3_aa: CASSQSEEGGGELFF